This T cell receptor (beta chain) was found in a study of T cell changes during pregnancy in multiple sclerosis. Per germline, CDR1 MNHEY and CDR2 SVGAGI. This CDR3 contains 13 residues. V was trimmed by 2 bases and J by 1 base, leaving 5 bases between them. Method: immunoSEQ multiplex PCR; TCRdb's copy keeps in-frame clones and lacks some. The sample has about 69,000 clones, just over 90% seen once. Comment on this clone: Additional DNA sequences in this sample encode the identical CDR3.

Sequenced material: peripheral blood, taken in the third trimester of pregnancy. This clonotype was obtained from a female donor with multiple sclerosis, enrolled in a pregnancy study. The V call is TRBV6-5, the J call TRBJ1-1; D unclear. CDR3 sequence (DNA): TGTGCCAGCAGTTACGGAGGGAACACTGAAGCTTTCTTT. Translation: CASSYGGNTEAFF.